These T cell receptor beta chains were read from a single sample in a study of shared clonotypes between healthy human individuals. Profiled with immunoSEQ multiplex PCR; TCRdb holds only in-frame clones, not every one. The table lists 2,500,000 or so clones, roughly 93% of them singletons. The material sequenced was naive CD4+ T cells from PBMCs. The receptors were sampled from a man aged 18 to 29 in good health. Some clones in this sample may be carry-over from other donors' samples. Each CDR3 is given with its conserved first and last residue. D genes are given only for firm matches. Clone size is given for some rows only: seen once, a few or many times, or a class if the clone is expanded.

TRBJ2-7 - - TRBV5-1 CASSFRGPEYEQYF TGCGCCAGCAGCTTTCGAGGCCCCGAGTACGAGCAGTACTTC
TRBJ2-5 - TRBD1 TRBV12-5 CASGFAQGDQETQYF TGTGCTAGTGGTTTTGCACAGGGGGACCAAGAGACCCAGTACTTC
TRBJ1-3 - - TRBV2 CASSVDPGNTIYF TGTGCCAGCAGTGTGGATCCAGGAAACACCATATATTTT
TRBJ1-1 - - TRBV6-6 CASRSYGWGTEAFF TGTGCCAGCAGGTCGTACGGGTGGGGGACTGAAGCTTTCTTT
TRBJ2-1 - TRBD2 TRBV7-3 CASSPRRTSGSLNEQFF TGTGCCAGCAGCCCTCGTCGGACTAGCGGGAGTCTCAATGAGCAGTTCTTC
TRBJ2-4 - - TRBV5-1 CASSRKGDGRSKNIQYF TGCGCCAGCAGCAGAAAAGGGGATGGGAGATCCAAAAACATTCAGTACTTC
TRBJ2-1 - TRBD2 TRBV20-1 CSATPSGRQFF TGCAGTGCTACCCCTAGCGGGAGGCAGTTCTTC
TRBJ2-1 - TRBD1 TRBV5-1 CASSVQGTGVYNEQFF TGCGCCAGCAGCGTGCAAGGGACAGGAGTTTACAATGAGCAGTTCTTC
TRBJ2-2 - - TRBV25-1 CASSGRRPPGTGELFF TGTGCCAGCAGCGGACGCCGCCCCCCGGGCACCGGGGAGCTGTTTTTT
TRBJ2-6 - - TRBV15 CATSRGGRTGANVLTF TGTGCCACCAGCAGAGGAGGGAGAACTGGGGCCAACGTCCTGACTTTC
TRBJ2-5 once - TRBV6-4 CASRERRVEETQYF TGTGCCAGCAGAGAACGCCGGGTCGAAGAGACCCAGTACTTC
TRBJ1-2 once - TRBV15 CATSRGTVDYGYTF TGTGCCACCAGCAGAGGGACAGTCGACTATGGCTACACCTTC
TRBJ2-1 - TRBD2 TRBV2 CASRPGLALYNEQFF TGTGCCAGCAGACCTGGACTAGCCCTATACAATGAGCAGTTCTTC
TRBJ1-4 - - TRBV19 CASKNVGGEKLFF TGTGCCAGTAAGAACGTGGGAGGTGAAAAACTGTTTTTT
TRBJ2-6 - TRBD1 TRBV5-1 CASSAGTGSSGANVLTF TGCGCCAGCAGCGCTGGGACAGGGTCCTCTGGGGCCAACGTCCTGACTTTC
TRBJ2-7 - - TRBV7-2 CASSSRGGWGSPYEQYF TGTGCCAGCAGCTCCCGGGGTGGCTGGGGATCGCCTTACGAGCAGTACTTC
TRBJ2-1 - TRBD1 TRBV7-2 CASSRTGRSSYNEQFF TGTGCCAGCAGCCGGACAGGGCGAAGCTCCTACAATGAGCAGTTCTTC
TRBJ2-6 - - TRBV28 CASSLSPFRANVLTF TGTGCCAGCAGTTTATCCCCATTTAGGGCCAACGTCCTGACTTTC
TRBJ2-3 - TRBD2 TRBV5-1 CASSLAGERETDTQYF TGCGCCAGCAGCTTGGCCGGGGAGCGGGAGACAGATACGCAGTATTTT
TRBJ1-2 - - TRBV6-5 CASSYSRDGVGGYTF TGTGCCAGCAGTTACTCACGGGACGGAGTAGGAGGCTACACCTTC
TRBJ2-1 - TRBD1 TRBV15 CATRRQGGADEQFF TGTGCCACCAGGAGACAGGGCGGCGCCGATGAGCAGTTCTTC
TRBJ2-1 - - TRBV28 CATGARYNEQFF TGTGCCACCGGGGCTAGGTACAATGAGCAGTTCTTC
TRBJ2-2 once - TRBV10-1 CASSDSGTGELFF TGTGCCAGCAGTGACTCGGGAACCGGGGAGCTGTTTTTT
TRBJ1-5 - - TRBV30 CAWSLRDNQPQHF TGTGCCTGGAGTCTCCGAGACAATCAGCCCCAGCATTTT
TRBJ1-2 - TRBD1 TRBV18 CASSPTGAPNYGYTF TGTGCCAGCTCACCTACAGGGGCCCCTAACTATGGCTACACCTTC
TRBJ2-7 - - TRBV7-2 CASSQGGYEQYF TGTGCCAGCAGCCAGGGGGGCTACGAGCAGTACTTC
TRBJ1-4 once - TRBV7-2 CASSLAGGGEKLFF TGTGCCAGCAGCTTAGCGGGGGGAGGGGAAAAACTGTTTTTT
TRBJ2-7 - - TRBV27 CASSFRPGLNYEQYF TGTGCCAGCAGTTTCCGGCCAGGGTTAAATTACGAGCAGTACTTC
TRBJ1-1 - - TRBV6-6 CASSSTGSTEAFF TGTGCCAGCAGTTCTACAGGGTCCACTGAAGCTTTCTTT
TRBJ2-2 once TRBD2 TRBV28 CASSLLAGGGELFF TGTGCCAGCAGTTTGCTAGCGGGAGGAGGGGAGCTGTTTTTT
TRBJ1-1 - TRBD1 TRBV5-1 CASSLATGGAETEAFF TGCGCCAGCAGCCTAGCAACAGGGGGCGCCGAAACTGAAGCTTTCTTT
TRBJ1-1 - - TRBV6-6 CASSPPTIPEAFF TGTGCCAGCAGTCCTCCGACAATACCTGAAGCTTTCTTT
TRBJ2-3 - TRBD2 TRBV2 CASSQMGLAGGPTQYF TGTGCCAGCAGCCAGATGGGACTAGCGGGAGGGCCTACGCAGTATTTT
TRBJ2-2 once TRBD1 TRBV10-3 CAIRPGQGRWELFF TGTGCCATCAGACCGGGACAGGGTCGTTGGGAGCTGTTTTTT
TRBJ2-1 - TRBD1 TRBV11-2 CASSSPTRTGSSYNEQFF TGTGCCAGCAGCTCACCAACCAGGACAGGGAGCTCCTACAATGAGCAGTTCTTC
TRBJ2-4 - - TRBV19 CASRGGDLAKNIQYF TGTGCCAGTAGAGGGGGTGATCTAGCCAAAAACATTCAGTACTTC
TRBJ2-1 - - TRBV4-1 CASSQVVVGILNEQFF TGCGCCAGCAGCCAAGTGGTTGTTGGCATACTCAATGAGCAGTTCTTC
TRBJ1-5 - - TRBV4-1 CASSQGPGVGDNQPQHF TGCGCCAGCAGCCAAGGACCCGGGGTAGGGGACAATCAGCCCCAGCATTTT
TRBJ2-3 - - TRBV7-6 CASNTEGTGDTQYF TGTGCCAGCAACACCGAAGGGACGGGGGATACGCAGTATTTT
TRBJ1-2 - - TRBV6-1 CASSEVKGVNDYGYTF TGTGCCAGCAGTGAAGTGAAGGGGGTAAACGACTATGGCTACACCTTC
TRBJ1-3 - - TRBV10-3 CAISDTTSGNTIYF TGTGCCATCAGTGACACTACCTCGGGAAACACCATATATTTT
TRBJ2-2 - - TRBV28 CASSRLGTGELFF TGTGCCAGCAGCCGTTTGGGGACCGGGGAGCTGTTTTTT
TRBJ2-7 - - TRBV25-1 CASTTDSGPYEQYF TGTGCCAGCACGACGGACAGCGGACCCTACGAGCAGTACTTC
TRBJ2-7 - TRBD1 TRBV28 CASSLAGTAYEQYF TGTGCCAGCAGTTTGGCCGGGACAGCCTACGAGCAGTACTTC
TRBJ2-5 - - TRBV5-5 CASSLDTQQTQYF TGTGCCAGCAGCTTGGATACCCAACAGACCCAGTACTTC
TRBJ2-3 once - TRBV5-1 CASSLGGTSTDTQYF TGCGCCAGCAGCTTGGGGGGGACCTCCACAGATACGCAGTATTTT
TRBJ2-5 - TRBD1 TRBV7-9 CASSLGDRVTQYF TGTGCCAGCAGCTTAGGTGACAGGGTGACCCAGTACTTC
TRBJ1-1 - - TRBV7-8 CASSLAGRAWAEAFF TGTGCCAGCAGCTTAGCTGGCCGGGCTTGGGCTGAAGCTTTCTTT